This TCR beta chain was identified during a study of OX40 agonist ivuxolimab in advanced cancers. Overall study: Aged roughly 23 to 90 with a mean of roughly 65 years, they were about 78% male.

This clone was recorded only once. Antigen: not known. Using immunoSEQ multiplex PCR, the repertoire was profiled, and TCRdb retains in-frame clones only, with some absent. The sample consists of more than 50,000 clones, 90% to 95% of them appearing once. CDR3 length: 13 residues. V lost 6 bases and J lost 1, with 9 bases in between. Germline V lookup: CDR1 MNHNS, CDR2 SASEGT. Broader study findings: Expanded clones belonging to CD8+ T cells outnumbered, on average, those of CD4+. Both CD4+ and CD8+ T cell populations in blood had undergone clonal expansion by week 6 at 0.1 to 3.0 mg/kg.

The origin of this receptor is an adult with an advanced solid tumor such as melanoma, head and neck, liver or kidney cancer. Sequencing was performed on CD4+ or CD8+ T cells sorted from blood, taken in a trial of the OX40 agonist ivuxolimab. This chain uses TRBV6-1 with TRBJ1-1; possible D gene TRBD1, 5 bases. This CDR3 reads CASRSTENTEAFF. Here the CDR3 DNA reads TGTGCCAGCAGGTCGACAGAGAACACTGAAGCTTTCTTT.